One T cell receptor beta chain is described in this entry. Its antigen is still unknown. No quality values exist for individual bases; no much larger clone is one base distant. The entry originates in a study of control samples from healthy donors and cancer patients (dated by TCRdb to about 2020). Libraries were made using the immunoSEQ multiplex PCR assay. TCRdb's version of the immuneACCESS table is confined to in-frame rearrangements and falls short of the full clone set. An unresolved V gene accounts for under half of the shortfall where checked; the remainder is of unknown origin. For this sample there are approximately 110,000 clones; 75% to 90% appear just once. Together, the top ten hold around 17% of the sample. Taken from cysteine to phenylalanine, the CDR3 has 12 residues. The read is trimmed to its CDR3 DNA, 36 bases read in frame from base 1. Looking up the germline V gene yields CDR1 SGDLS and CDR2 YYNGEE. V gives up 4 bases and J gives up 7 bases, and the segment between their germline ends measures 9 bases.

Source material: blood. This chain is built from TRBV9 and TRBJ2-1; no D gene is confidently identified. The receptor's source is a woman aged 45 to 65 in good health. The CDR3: CASSLDTNEQFF. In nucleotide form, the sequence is TGTGCCAGCAGCCTTGATACGAATGAGCAGTTCTTC.